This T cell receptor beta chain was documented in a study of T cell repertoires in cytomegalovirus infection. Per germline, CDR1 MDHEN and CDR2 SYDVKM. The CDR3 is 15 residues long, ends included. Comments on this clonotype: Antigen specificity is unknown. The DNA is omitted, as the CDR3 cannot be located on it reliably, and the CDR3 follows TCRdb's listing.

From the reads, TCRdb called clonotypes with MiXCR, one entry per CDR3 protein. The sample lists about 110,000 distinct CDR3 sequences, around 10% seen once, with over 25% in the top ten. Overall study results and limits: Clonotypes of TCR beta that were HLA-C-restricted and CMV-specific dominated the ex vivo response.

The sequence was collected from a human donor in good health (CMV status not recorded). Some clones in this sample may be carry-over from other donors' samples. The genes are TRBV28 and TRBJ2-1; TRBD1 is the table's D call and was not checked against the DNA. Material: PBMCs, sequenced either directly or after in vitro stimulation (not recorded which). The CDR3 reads CASSSSGRSHNEQFF.